The clone carrying this T cell receptor beta chain was picked up one time. Its antigen remains unknown. This entry is derived from a study of cytomegalovirus exposure and HLA in healthy donors. Study outcomes and limitations: Cytomegalovirus-associated TCR beta chains were listed, numbering 150 to 200.

PCR was performed using 60 Vbeta and 13 Jbeta primers. Measured with immunoSEQ multiplex PCR; TCRdb has only the in-frame clones, and not every one. Here the sample spans around 130,000 clones, more than 80% being singletons. The sequenced sample consisted of PBMCs. This sequence was found in a woman in her thirties or forties in good health and CMV-seropositive.

In DNA form, the CDR3 reads TGTGCCTGGAGTAAGGGACAGGGGAAGTCCTACGAGCAGTACTTC. Encoded protein: CAWSKGQGKSYEQYF. The chain couples TRBV30 to TRBJ2-7, with 10 bases aligning to TRBD1. The V segment lost 2 bases and the J segment 1 base; nucleotides outside the gene matches: 5. Germline V CDR1 and CDR2: GTSNPN, SVGIG (reference sequence). The CDR3 has 15 residues.